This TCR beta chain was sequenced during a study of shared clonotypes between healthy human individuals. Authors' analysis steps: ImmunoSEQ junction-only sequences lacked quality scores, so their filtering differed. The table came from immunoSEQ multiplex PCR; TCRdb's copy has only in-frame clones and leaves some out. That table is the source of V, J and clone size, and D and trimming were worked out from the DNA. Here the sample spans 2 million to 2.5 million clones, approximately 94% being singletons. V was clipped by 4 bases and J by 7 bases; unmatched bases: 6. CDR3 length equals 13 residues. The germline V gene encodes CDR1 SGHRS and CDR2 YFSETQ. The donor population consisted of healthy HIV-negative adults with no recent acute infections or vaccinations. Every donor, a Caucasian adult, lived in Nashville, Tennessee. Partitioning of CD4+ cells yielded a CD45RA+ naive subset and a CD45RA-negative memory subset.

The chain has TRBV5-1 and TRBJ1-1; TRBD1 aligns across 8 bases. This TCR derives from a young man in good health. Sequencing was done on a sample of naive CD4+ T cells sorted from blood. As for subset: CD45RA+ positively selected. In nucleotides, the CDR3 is TGCGCCAGCAGCCACACAGGGGGGGATGAAGCTTTCTTT. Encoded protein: CASSHTGGDEAFF.